Below are 9 T cell receptor beta chains sequenced from a single sample in a study of cytomegalovirus exposure and HLA in healthy donors. Primers included in the PCR were 60 Vbeta and 13 Jbeta primers. The method was immunoSEQ multiplex PCR; TCRdb's version includes in-frame clones alone and lacks a portion of them. The sample has some 180,000 clones, around 78% seen once. Sequencing was performed on PBMCs. The receptors here all came from a man aged 18 to 29 in good health and CMV-seronegative.

V and J are TRBV6-1 and TRBJ2-3, with D tentatively TRBD2 (7 bases). Per the germline V gene, CDR1 is MNHNS and CDR2 is SASEGT. CDR3 length equals 18 residues. The V end was cut by 4 bases, the J end by 0 bases, with 20 bases between. The chain's CDR3 is CASSVWGGASPSTDTQYF. In DNA, the CDR3 is TGTGCCAGCAGTGTATGGGGGGGGGCGAGTCCAAGCACAGATACGCAGTATTTT.

This clone is a singleton in its sample. This chain links TRBV6-5 with TRBJ2-5; tentatively, D is TRBD2 (5 bases). V was clipped by 7 bases and J by 5 bases, with 5 bases between them. Germline V lookup: CDR1 MNHEY, CDR2 SVGAGI. The CDR3 extends over 10 amino acids. The CDR3 sequence: CASTGETQYF. DNA of the CDR3: TGTGCCAGCACGGGGGAGACCCAGTACTTC.

This clone was seen a few times. The chain uses TRBV5-6 and TRBJ1-1; D is unclear. The CDR3 covers 14 residues. The V end was cut by 3 bases, the J end by 1 base, with 10 bases between. Per germline, CDR1 SGHDT and CDR2 YYEEEE. CDR3 nucleotides: TGTGCCAGCAGCTATGACAATAGGAACACTGAAGCTTTCTTT. Protein sequence: CASSYDNRNTEAFF.

The rearrangement links TRBV11-2 to TRBJ1-2; 9 bases fit TRBD1. The germline CDR1 and CDR2 sequences are SGHAT and FQNNGV. V trimming: 3 bases; J trimming: 8 bases; junction bases outside the gene matches: 10. The CDR3 is 15 amino acids. CDR3 loop: CASSLGQGGSWGYTF. CDR3 in DNA: TGTGCCAGCAGCTTGGGACAGGGAGGGTCTTGGGGCTACACCTTC.

V is TRBV10-3 and J is TRBJ1-6, with 10 bases that match TRBD1. This CDR3 is 15 amino acids long. From germline, CDR1 is ENHRY and CDR2 SYGVKD. J lost 8 bases, V lost 6 bases, and 7 bases had no gene match. The chain's CDR3 is CAISPGQGGDSPLHF. The CDR3 DNA reads TGTGCCATCAGCCCTGGACAGGGGGGCGATTCACCCCTCCACTTT.

The CDR3 DNA reads TGTGCCAGCAGTAATGGACAGGGGGTTGAGACCCAGTACTTC. Its protein is CASSNGQGVETQYF. This chain links TRBV25-1 with TRBJ2-5, with 10 bases aligning to TRBD1. The CDR3 consists of 14 residues. V trimming: 5 bases; J trimming: 5 bases; junction bases outside the gene matches: 5. Looked up from germline, CDR1 is MGHDK and CDR2 is SYGVNS.

The rearrangement joins TRBV5-1 to TRBJ2-5, with 7 bases fitting TRBD1. CDR1 SGHRS and CDR2 YFSETQ come from the germline V gene. The CDR3 is made up of 14 amino acids. V gave up 4 bases and J gave up 3 bases; unmatched junction bases: 6. CDR3 sequence reads: CASSPGTAEETQYF. Written as DNA, the CDR3 is TGCGCCAGCAGCCCCGGGACAGCGGAAGAGACCCAGTACTTC.

V is TRBV4-1 and J is TRBJ2-5; 7 nucleotides align to TRBD1. The DNA matches TRBJ2-7 better at its end, which makes the J call doubtful. The CDR3 totals 13 residues. The germline CDR1 and CDR2 sequences are MGHRA and YSYEKL. The CDR3 DNA sequence: TGCGCCAGCAGCTCACGACAGGGCGGCGAGCAGTACTTC. Protein: CASSSRQGGEQYF.

This clone has a handful of counts. The rearrangement joins TRBV5-1 to TRBJ1-2; the match to TRBD1 covers 7 bases. CDR1 and CDR2 from the germline V gene are SGHRS and YFSETQ. The V and J ends lost 0 bases and 4 bases, in that order; junction bases with no gene match: 9. This CDR3 has 16 amino acids. The CDR3 DNA follows: TGCGCCAGCAGCTTGGCAGGAAGACAGGGAATCTATGGCTACACCTTC. This sequence encodes CASSLAGRQGIYGYTF.